This T cell receptor beta chain was identified during a study of shared clonotypes between healthy human individuals. Broader study findings: Blood was the sole source, and tissue repertoires probably differ. Donor scarcity curtailed the genetic and exposure-history diversity represented herein.

TCRdb keeps only in-frame clones here, not all; method: immunoSEQ multiplex PCR. The sample contains 1.5 million to 2.5 million clones, about 95% of which appear only once. CD45RO negativity and positive selection for CCR7 defined naive CD8 cells, a population that excluded terminally differentiated effector memory CD45RA+ cells. This CDR3 region has 14 residues. The trim removed 4 bases at V and 8 bases at J, leaving 4 bases unmatched. Germline loops: CDR1 MGHDK, CDR2 SYGVNS. Concerning this clone itself: Its antigen is currently unknown.

The sequence derives from a man younger than 35 in good health. The specimen sequenced was naive CD8+ T cells sorted from blood. The chain uses TRBV25-1 and TRBJ2-4, with 11 bases identical to TRBD2. The CDR3 spells CASSGLAGSDIQYF. The CDR3 nucleotides are TGTGCCAGCAGTGGACTAGCGGGAAGCGACATTCAGTACTTC.